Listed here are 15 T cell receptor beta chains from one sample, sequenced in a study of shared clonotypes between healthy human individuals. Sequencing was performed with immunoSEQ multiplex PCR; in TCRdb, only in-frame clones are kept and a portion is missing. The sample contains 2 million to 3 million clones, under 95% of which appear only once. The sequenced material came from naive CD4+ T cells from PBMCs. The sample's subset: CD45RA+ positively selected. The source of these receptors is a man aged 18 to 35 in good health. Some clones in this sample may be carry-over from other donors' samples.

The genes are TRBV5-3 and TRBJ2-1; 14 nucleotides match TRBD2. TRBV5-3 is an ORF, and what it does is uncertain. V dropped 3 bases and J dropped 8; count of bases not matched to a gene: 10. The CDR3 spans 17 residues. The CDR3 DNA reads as TGTGCCAGAAGCTATTCCCAGACTAGCGGGAGGGTGGATGAGCAGTTCTTC. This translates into CARSYSQTSGRVDEQFF.

The CDR3 is CASSSRLQDTQYF. In DNA, the CDR3 is TGTGCCAGCAGTTCCCGACTACAAGATACGCAGTATTTT. V gene TRBV6-6 combines with J gene TRBJ2-3; TRBD2 is a possible D gene (5 bases). The V end was cut by 4 bases, the J end by 5 bases, with 10 bases between. The CDR3 totals 13 residues. Germline V gene data show CDR1 as MNHNY and CDR2 as SVGAGI (reference sequence).

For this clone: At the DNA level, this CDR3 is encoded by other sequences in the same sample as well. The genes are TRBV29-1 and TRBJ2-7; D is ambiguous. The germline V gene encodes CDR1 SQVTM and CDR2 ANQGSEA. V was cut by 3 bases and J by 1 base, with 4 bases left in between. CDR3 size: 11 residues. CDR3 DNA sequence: TGCAGCGTTGAGACGTCCTACGAGCAGTACTTC. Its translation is CSVETSYEQYF.

This CDR3 reads CASSTLGTMNTEAFF. The CDR3 nucleotides read TGTGCCAGCAGTACTTTGGGGACCATGAACACTGAAGCTTTCTTT. The rearrangement links TRBV25-1 to TRBJ1-1; possibly TRBD1 for D (5 bases). The CDR3 spans 15 residues. With 5 bases removed from V and 0 bases from J, the gap between germline ends came to 13 bases. CDR1 is MGHDK and CDR2 is SYGVNS in the germline V gene.

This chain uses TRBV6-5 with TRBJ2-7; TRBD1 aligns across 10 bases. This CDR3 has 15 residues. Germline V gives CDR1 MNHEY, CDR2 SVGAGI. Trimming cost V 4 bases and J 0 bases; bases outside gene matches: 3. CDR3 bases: TGTGCCAGCAGTTCGGACAGGGGGGTCTCCTACGAGCAGTACTTC. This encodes CASSSDRGVSYEQYF.

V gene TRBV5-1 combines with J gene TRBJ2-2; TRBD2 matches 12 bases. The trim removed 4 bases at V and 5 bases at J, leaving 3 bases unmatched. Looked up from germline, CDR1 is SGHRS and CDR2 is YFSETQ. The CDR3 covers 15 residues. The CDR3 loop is CASSAGLAGTGELFF. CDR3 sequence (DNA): TGCGCCAGCAGCGCCGGACTAGCGGGGACCGGGGAGCTGTTTTTT. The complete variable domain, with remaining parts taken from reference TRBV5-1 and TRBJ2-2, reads KAGVTQTPRYLIKTRGQQVTLSCSPISGHRSVSWYQQTPGQGLQFLFEYFSETQRNKGNFPGRFSGRQFSNSRSEMNVSTLELGDSALYLCASSAGLAGTGELFFGEGSRLTVL.

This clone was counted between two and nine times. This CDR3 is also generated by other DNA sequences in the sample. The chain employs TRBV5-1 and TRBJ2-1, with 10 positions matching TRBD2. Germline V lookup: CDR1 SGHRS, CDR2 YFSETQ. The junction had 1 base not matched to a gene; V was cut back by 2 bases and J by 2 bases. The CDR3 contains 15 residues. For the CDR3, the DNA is TGCGCCAGCAGCTTTCTAGCGGGAGCCTACAATGAGCAGTTCTTC. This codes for CASSFLAGAYNEQFF.

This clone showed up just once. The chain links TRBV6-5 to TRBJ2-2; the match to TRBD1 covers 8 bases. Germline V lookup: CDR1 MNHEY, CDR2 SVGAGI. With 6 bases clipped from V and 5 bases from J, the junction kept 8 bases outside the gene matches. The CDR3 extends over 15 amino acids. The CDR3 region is CASRPHRGETGELFF. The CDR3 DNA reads TGTGCCAGCAGGCCCCACAGGGGGGAAACCGGGGAGCTGTTTTTT.

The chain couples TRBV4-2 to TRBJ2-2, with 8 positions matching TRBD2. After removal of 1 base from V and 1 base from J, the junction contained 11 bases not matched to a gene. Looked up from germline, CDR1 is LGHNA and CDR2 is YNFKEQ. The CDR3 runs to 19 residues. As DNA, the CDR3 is TGTGCCAGCAGCCAAGTCCTACGGGCAGCGGGAGAGAACACCGGGGAGCTGTTTTTT. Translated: CASSQVLRAAGENTGELFF.

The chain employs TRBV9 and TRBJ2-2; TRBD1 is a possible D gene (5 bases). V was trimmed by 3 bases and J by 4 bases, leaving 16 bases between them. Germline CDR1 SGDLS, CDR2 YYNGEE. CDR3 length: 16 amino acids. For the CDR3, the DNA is TGTGCCAGCAGCGAGAGGCCAGGGTCGGGCACCGGGGAGCTGTTTTTT. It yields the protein CASSERPGSGTGELFF.

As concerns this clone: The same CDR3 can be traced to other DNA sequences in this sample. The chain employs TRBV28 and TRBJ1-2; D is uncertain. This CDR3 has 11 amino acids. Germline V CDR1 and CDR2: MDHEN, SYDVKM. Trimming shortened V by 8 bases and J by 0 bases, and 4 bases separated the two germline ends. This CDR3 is CASEANYGYTF. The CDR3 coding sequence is TGTGCCAGCGAAGCTAACTATGGCTACACCTTC.

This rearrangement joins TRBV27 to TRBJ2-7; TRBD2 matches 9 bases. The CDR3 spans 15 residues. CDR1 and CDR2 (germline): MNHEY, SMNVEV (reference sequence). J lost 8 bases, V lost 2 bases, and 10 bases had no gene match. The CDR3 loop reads CASSLRLAVPSQQYF. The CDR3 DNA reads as TGTGCCAGCAGTTTAAGACTAGCGGTACCCTCTCAGCAGTACTTC.

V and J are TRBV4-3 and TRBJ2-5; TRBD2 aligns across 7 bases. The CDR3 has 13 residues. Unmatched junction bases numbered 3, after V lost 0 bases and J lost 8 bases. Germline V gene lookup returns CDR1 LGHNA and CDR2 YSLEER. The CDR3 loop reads CASSQDGRETQYF. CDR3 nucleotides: TGCGCCAGCAGCCAAGATGGGAGGGAAACCCAGTACTTC.

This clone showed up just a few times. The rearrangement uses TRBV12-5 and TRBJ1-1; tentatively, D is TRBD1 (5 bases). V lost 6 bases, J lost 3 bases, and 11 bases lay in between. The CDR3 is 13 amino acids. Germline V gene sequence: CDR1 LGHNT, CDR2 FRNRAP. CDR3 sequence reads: CASGPPGDTEAFF. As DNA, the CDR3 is TGTGCTAGTGGACCGCCGGGGGACACTGAAGCTTTCTTT.

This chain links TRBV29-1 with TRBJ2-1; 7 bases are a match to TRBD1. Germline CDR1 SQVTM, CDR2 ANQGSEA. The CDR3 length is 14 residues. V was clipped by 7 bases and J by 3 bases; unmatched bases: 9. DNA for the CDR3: TGCAGCGCAGAGGGGGCCCAACTCTACAATGAGCAGTTCTTC. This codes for CSAEGAQLYNEQFF.